This section outlines one T cell receptor (beta chain) sequence together with its context. V was trimmed by 4 bases and J by 3 bases, leaving 7 bases between them. The CDR3 is 12 residues long. The sample comes from a study of blood T cell repertoires in COVID-19. For the study at large: The United States, Italy and Spain were the sources of the acute and convalescent COVID-19 samples. T cells, B-cell-depleted T cells, or PBMCs supplied cDNA or gDNA.

In the original processing: Nucleated cell counts were estimated from reference gene primer amplification. Profiled with immunoSEQ multiplex PCR; TCRdb holds only in-frame clones, not every one. V and J calls plus clone size are reproduced from that table; the DNA served to infer D and trimming. The table shows 55,000 to 75,000 clones, with around nine tenths occurring only once. This TCR was recovered from a man in his fifties or sixties with acute or convalescent COVID-19. Sequencing input: peripheral blood. V is TRBV12-3 or TRBV12-4 and J is TRBJ2-7; D possibly corresponds to TRBD1 (5 bases). CDR3 DNA sequence: TGTGCCAGCAGTTGGACAATCTACGAGCAGTACTTC. Translated: CASSWTIYEQYF.